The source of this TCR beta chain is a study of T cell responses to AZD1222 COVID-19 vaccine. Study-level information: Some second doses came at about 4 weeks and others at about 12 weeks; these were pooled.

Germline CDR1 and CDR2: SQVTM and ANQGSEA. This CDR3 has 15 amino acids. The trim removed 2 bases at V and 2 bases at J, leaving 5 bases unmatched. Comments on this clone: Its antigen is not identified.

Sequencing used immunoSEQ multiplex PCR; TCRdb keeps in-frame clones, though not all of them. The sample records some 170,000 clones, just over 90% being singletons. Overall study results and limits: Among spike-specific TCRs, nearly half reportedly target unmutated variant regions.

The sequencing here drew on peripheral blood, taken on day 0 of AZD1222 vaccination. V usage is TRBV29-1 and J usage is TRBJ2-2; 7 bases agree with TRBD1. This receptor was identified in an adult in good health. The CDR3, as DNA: TGCAGCGTTGAACCTGACAGGGATAACACCGGGGAGCTGTTTTTT. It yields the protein CSVEPDRDNTGELFF.